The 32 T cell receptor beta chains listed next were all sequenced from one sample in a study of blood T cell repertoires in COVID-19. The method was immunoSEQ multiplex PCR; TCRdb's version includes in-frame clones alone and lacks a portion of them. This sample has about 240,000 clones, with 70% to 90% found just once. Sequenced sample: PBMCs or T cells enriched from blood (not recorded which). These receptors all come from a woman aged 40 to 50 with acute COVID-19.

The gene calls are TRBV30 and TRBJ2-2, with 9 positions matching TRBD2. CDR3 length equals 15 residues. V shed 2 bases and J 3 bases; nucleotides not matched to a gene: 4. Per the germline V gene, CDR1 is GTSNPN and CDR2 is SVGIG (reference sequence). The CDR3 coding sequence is TGTGCCTGGAGTAGAATAGCGGGAGACACCGGGGAGCTGTTTTTT. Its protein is CAWSRIAGDTGELFF.

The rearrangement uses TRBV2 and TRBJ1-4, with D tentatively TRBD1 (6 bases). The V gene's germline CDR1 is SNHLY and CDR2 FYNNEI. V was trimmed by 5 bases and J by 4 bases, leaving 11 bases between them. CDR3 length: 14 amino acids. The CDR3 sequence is CASSKGQSNEKLFF. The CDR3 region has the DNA TGTGCCAGCAGTAAAGGACAGAGTAATGAAAAACTGTTTTTT.

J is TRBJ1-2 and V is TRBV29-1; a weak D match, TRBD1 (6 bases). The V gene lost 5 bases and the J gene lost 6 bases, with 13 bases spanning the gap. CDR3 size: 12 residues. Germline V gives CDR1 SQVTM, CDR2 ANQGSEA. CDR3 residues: CSVHGGGDGYTF. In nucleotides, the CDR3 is TGCAGCGTTCACGGGGGGGGCGATGGCTACACCTTC.

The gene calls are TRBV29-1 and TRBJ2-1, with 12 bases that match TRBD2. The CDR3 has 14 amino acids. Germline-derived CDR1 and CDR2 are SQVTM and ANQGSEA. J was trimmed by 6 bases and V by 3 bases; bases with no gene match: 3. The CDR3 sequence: CSVESSGRGNEQFF. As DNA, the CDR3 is TGCAGCGTTGAGTCTAGCGGGAGGGGCAATGAGCAGTTCTTC.

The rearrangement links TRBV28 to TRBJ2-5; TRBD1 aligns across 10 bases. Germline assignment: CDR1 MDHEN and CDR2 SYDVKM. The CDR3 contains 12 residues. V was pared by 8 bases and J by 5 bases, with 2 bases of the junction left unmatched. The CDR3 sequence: CASGTGVETQYF. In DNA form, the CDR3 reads TGTGCCAGCGGGACAGGGGTGGAGACCCAGTACTTC.

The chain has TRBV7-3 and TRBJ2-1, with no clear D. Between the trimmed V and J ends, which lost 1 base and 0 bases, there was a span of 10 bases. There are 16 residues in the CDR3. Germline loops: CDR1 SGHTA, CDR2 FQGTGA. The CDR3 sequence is CASSLIAASSYNEQFF. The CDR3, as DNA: TGTGCCAGCAGCTTAATAGCAGCGAGCTCCTACAATGAGCAGTTCTTC. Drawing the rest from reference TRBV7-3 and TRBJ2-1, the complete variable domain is GAGVSQTPSNKVTEKGKYVELRCDPISGHTALYWYRQSLGQGPEFLIYFQGTGAADDSGLPNDRFFAVRPEGSVSTLKIQRTERGDSAVYLCASSLIAASSYNEQFFGPGTRLTVL.

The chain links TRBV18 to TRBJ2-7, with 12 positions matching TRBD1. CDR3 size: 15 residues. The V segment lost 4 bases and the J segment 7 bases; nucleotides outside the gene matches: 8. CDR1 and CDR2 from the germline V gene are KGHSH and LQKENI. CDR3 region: CASSLAGTGGEEQYF. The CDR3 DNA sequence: TGTGCCAGCTCACTCGCCGGGACAGGGGGCGAAGAGCAGTACTTC.

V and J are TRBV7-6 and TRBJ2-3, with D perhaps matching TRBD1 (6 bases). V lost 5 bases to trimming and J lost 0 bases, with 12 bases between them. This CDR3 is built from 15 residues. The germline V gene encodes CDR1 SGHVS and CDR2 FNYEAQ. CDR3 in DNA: TGTGCCAGCAGCGTGCAGGACAGAAGCACAGATACGCAGTATTTT. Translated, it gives CASSVQDRSTDTQYF. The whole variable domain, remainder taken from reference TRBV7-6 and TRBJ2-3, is GAGVSQSPRYKVTKRGQDVALRCDPISGHVSLYWYRQALGQGPEFLTYFNYEAQQDKSGLPNDRFSAERPEGSISTLTIQRTEQRDSAMYRCASSVQDRSTDTQYFGPGTRLTVL.

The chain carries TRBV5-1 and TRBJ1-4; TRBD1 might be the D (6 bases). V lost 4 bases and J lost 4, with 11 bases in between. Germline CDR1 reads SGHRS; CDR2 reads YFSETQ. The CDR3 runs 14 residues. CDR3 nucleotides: TGCGCCAGCAGCAAGGGGGAGAATAATGAAAAACTGTTTTTT. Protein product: CASSKGENNEKLFF.

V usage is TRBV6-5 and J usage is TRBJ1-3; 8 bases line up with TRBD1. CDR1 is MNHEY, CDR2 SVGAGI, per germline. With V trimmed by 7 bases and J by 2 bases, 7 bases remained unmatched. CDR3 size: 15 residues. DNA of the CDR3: TGTGCCAGCACCAAACAGGGGGTGGCTGGAAACACCATATATTTT. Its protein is CASTKQGVAGNTIYF.

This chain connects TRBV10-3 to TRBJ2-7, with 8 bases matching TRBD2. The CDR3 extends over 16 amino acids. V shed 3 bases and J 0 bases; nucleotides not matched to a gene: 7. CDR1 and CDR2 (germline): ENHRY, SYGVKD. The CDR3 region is CAISEARLAGSYEQYF. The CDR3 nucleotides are TGTGCCATCAGTGAAGCGAGGCTAGCGGGCTCCTACGAGCAGTACTTC.

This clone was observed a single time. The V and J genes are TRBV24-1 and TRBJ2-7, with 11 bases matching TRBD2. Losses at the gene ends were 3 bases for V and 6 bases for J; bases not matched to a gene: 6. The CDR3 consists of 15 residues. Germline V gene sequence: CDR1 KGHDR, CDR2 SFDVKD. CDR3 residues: CATSDPGLAGSEQYF. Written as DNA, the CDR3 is TGTGCCACCAGTGATCCTGGACTAGCGGGTTCCGAGCAGTACTTC.

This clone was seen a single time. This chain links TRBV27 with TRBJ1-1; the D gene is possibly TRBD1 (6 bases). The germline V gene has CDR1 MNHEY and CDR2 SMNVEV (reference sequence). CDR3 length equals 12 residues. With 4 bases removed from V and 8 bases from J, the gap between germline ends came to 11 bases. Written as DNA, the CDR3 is TGTGCCAGCAGTTCCCCCACAGGGGAAGCTTTCTTT. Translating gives CASSSPTGEAFF.

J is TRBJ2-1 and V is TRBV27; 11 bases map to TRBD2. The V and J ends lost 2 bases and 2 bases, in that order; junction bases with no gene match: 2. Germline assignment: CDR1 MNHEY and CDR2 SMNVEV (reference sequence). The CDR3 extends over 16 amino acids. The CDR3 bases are TGTGCCAGCAGTTTACTAGCGGGAGGCGCCTACAATGAGCAGTTCTTC. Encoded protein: CASSLLAGGAYNEQFF.

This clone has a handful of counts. The DNA for the CDR3 is TGTGCCAGTAGTGGACCACTAGGCTACGAGCAGTACTTC. Translation: CASSGPLGYEQYF. This rearrangement joins TRBV19 to TRBJ2-7; a possible D gene is TRBD2 (5 bases). The germline V gene encodes CDR1 LNHDA and CDR2 SQIVND (reference sequence). The CDR3 totals 13 residues. The V end lost 5 bases, the J end lost 3 bases, and 11 bases lay between the germline ends.

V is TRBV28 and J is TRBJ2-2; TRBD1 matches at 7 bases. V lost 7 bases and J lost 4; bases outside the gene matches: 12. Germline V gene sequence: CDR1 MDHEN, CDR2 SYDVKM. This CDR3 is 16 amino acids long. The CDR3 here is CASTLAGGAVTGELFF. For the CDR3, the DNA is TGTGCCAGCACCCTCGCAGGGGGAGCGGTCACCGGGGAGCTGTTTTTT.

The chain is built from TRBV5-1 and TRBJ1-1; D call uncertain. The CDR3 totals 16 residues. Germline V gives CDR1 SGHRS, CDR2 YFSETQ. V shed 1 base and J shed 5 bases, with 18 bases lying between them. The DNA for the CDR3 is TGCGCCAGCAGCTTGACCCGTCCTCGGCGGGGAACTGAAGCTTTCTTT. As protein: CASSLTRPRRGTEAFF. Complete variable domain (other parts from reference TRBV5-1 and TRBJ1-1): KAGVTQTPRYLIKTRGQQVTLSCSPISGHRSVSWYQQTPGQGLQFLFEYFSETQRNKGNFPGRFSGRQFSNSRSEMNVSTLELGDSALYLCASSLTRPRRGTEAFFGQGTRLTVV.

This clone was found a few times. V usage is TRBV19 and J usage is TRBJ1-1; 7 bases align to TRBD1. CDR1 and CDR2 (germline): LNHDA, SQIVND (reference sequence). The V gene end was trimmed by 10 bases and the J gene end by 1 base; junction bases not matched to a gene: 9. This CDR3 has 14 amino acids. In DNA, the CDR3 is TGTGCCACCCATGACAGGGCGGGGAACACTGAAGCTTTCTTT. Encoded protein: CATHDRAGNTEAFF.

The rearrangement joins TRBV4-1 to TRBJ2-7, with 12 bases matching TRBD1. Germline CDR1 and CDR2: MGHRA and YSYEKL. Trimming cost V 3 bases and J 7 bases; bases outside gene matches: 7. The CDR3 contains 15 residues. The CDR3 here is CASSQPGQGAGEQYF. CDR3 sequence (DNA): TGCGCCAGCAGCCAGCCGGGACAGGGGGCGGGGGAGCAGTACTTC.

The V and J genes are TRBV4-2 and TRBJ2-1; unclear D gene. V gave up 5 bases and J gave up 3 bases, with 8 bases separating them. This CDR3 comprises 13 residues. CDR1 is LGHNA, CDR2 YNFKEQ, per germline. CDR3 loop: CASSTANYNEQFF. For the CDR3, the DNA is TGTGCCAGCAGCACCGCGAACTACAATGAGCAGTTCTTC.

The CDR3 protein is CASSQVGGSGSSYNEQFF. DNA of the CDR3: TGTGCCAGCAGCCAAGTCGGAGGTAGCGGGAGCTCCTACAATGAGCAGTTCTTC. V is TRBV4-2 and J is TRBJ2-1; 9 nucleotides match TRBD2. Germline V gene data show CDR1 as LGHNA and CDR2 as YNFKEQ. Trimming at V came to 1 base and at J to 0 bases, leaving 7 bases not matched to a gene. The CDR3 consists of 18 residues.

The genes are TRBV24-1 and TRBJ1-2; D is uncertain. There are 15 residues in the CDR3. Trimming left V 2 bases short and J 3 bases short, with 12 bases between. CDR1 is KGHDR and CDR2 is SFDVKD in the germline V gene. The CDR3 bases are TGTGCCACCAGTGATTCCGCGATAGAAGACTATGGCTACACCTTC. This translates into CATSDSAIEDYGYTF.

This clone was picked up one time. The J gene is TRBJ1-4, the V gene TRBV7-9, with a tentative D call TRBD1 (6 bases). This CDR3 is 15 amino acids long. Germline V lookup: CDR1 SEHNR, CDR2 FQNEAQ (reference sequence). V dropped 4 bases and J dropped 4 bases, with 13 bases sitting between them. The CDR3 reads CASSSGQLNNEKLFF. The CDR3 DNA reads TGTGCCAGCAGCTCCGGACAGCTTAATAATGAAAAACTGTTTTTT.

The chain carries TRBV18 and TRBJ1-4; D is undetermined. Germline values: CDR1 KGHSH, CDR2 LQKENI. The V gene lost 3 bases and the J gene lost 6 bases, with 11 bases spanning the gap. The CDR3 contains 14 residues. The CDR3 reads CASSPTIGDEKLFF. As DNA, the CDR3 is TGTGCCAGCTCACCGACTATAGGAGATGAAAAACTGTTTTTT.

DNA for the CDR3: TGCGCCAGCAGCTTGGAGGCTAGCGGGACCAATGAGCAGTTCTTC. Translating it yields CASSLEASGTNEQFF. The genes are TRBV5-1 and TRBJ2-1, with 9 bases that match TRBD2. The CDR3 runs 15 residues. V shed 0 bases, J shed 6 bases, and the junction held 4 bases outside the gene matches. CDR1 and CDR2 from the germline V gene are SGHRS and YFSETQ.

CDR3 nucleotides: TGTGCCTCCTCATATAACACGGGGGGCAGCTTTAATAACGAGCAGTACTTC. Its protein product is CASSYNTGGSFNNEQYF. The V gene is TRBV30, the J gene TRBJ2-7; possibly TRBD2 for D (7 bases). Deletions cut 7 bases from V and 5 bases from J, with 30 bases between. Germline-derived CDR1 and CDR2 are GTSNPN and SVGIG (reference sequence). CDR3 length: 17 residues.

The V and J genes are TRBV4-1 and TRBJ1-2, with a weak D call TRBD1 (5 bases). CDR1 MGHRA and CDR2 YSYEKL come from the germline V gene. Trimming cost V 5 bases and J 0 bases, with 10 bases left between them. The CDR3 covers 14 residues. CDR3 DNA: TGCGCCAGCAGCTTCAGGGCGACTAACTATGGCTACACCTTC. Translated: CASSFRATNYGYTF.

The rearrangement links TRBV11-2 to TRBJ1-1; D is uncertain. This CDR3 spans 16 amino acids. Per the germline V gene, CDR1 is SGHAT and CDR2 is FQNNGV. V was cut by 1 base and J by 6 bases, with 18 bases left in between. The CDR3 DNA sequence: TGTGCCAGCAGCTTAGTATTCGCCCGGCAGGAGGCTGAAGCTTTCTTT. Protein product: CASSLVFARQEAEAFF.

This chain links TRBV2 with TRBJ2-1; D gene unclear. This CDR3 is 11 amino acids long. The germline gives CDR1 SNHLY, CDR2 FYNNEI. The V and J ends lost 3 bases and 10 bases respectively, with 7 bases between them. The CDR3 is CASSDQAEQFF. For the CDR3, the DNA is TGTGCCAGCAGTGATCAGGCGGAGCAGTTCTTC. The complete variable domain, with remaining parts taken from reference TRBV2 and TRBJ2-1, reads EPEVTQTPSHQVTQMGQEVILRCVPISNHLYFYWYRQILGQKVEFLVSFYNNEISEKSEIFDDQFSVERPDGSNFTLKIRSTKLEDSAMYFCASSDQAEQFFGPGTRLTVL.

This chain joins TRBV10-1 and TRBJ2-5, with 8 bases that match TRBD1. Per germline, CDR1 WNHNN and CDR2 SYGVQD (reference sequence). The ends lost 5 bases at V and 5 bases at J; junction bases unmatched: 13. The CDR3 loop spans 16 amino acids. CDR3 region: CASSPGWTGSGETQYF. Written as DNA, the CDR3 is TGCGCCAGCAGTCCAGGATGGACAGGGTCTGGGGAGACCCAGTACTTC.

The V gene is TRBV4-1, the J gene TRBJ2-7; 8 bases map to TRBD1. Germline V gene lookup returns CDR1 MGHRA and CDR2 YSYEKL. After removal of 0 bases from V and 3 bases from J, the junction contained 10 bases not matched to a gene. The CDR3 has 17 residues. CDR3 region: CASSQDSIQGALYEQYF. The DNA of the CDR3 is TGCGCCAGCAGCCAAGATTCCATTCAGGGGGCTCTCTACGAGCAGTACTTC.

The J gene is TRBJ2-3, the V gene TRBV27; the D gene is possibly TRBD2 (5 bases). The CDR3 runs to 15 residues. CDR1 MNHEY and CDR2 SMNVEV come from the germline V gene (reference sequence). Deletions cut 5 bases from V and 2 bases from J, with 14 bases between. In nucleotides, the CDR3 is TGTGCCAGCAGTCCTAGCCCGCAGCCCACAGATACGCAGTATTTT. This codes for CASSPSPQPTDTQYF.